The sequence of this T cell receptor beta chain was determined in a study of blood T cell repertoires in COVID-19. Study-wide context: Acute and convalescent COVID-19 specimens originated in the United States, Italy and Spain. From T cells, B-cell-depleted T cells, or PBMCs came the material, which was cDNA or gDNA.

Per the authors' pipeline: Reference gene primer amplification in the assay estimated nucleated cell counts. TCRdb keeps only in-frame clones here, not all; method: immunoSEQ multiplex PCR. V and J calls plus clone size are reproduced from that table; the DNA served to infer D and trimming. The repertoire holds roughly 180,000 clones, approximately 85% seen once, with roughly 1.1% in the top ten. Sequenced: peripheral blood. The receptor comes from a man between 60 and 75 years old who had recovered from COVID-19.

The chain's CDR3 is CASSLPFFGGGTDTQYF. CDR3 coding DNA: TGTGCCAGCAGCTTACCCTTTTTCGGGGGGGGCACAGATACGCAGTATTTT. The rearrangement links TRBV7-2 to TRBJ2-3; 8 bases agree with TRBD2. This CDR3 comprises 17 residues. Germline CDR1 reads SGHTA; CDR2 reads FQGNSA. Trimming took 2 bases from V and 1 from J; bases not matched to a gene: 8.